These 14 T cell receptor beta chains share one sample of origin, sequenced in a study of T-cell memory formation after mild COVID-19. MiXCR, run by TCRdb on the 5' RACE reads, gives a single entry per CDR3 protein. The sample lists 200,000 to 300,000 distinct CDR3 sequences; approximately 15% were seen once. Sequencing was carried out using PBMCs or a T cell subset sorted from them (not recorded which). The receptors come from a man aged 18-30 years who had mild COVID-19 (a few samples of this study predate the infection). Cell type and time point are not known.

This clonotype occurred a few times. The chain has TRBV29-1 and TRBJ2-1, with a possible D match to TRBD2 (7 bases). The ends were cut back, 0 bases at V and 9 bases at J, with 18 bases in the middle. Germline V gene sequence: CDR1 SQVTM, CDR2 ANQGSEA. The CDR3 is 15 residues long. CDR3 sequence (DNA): TGCAGCGTTGAAGACCAAGGGCGGGGGCCCCTTGAGCAGTTCTTC. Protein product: CSVEDQGRGPLEQFF.

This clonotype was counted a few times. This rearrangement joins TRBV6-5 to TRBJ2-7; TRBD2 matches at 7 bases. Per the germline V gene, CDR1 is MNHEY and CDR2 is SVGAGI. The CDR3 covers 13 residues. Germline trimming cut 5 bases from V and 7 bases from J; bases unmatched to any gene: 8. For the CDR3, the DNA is TGTGCCAGCAGTCCTCGGACTAGAGGGGAGCAGTACGTC. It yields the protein CASSPRTRGEQYV.

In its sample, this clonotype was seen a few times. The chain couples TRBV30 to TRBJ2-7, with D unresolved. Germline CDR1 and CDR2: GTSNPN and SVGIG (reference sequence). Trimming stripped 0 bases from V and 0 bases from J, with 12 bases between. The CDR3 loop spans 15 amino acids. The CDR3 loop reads CAWSVKAYSSYEQYF. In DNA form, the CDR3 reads TGTGCCTGGAGTGTGAAGGCATATAGCTCCTACGAGCAGTACTTC.

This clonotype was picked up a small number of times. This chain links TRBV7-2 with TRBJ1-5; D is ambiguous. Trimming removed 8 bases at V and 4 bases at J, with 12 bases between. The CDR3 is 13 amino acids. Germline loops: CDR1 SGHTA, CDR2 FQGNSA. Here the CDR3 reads CASGSGRNQPQHF. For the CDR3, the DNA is TGTGCCAGCGGGTCAGGCCGGAATCAGCCCCAGCATTTT.

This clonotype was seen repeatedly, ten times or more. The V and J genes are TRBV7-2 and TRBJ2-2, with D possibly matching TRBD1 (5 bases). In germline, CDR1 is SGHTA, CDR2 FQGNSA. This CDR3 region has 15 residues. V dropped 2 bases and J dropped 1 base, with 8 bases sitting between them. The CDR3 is CASSLRQMNTGELFF. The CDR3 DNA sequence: TGTGCCAGCAGCTTACGACAGATGAACACCGGGGAGCTGTTTTTT.

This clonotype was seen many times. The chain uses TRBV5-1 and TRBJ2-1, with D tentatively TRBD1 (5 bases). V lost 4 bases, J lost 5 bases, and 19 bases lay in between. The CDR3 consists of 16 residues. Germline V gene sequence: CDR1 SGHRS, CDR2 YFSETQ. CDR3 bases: TGCGCCAGCAGCGGGGCGTCCGGCTCTAAGGACAATGAGCAGTTCTTC. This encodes CASSGASGSKDNEQFF.

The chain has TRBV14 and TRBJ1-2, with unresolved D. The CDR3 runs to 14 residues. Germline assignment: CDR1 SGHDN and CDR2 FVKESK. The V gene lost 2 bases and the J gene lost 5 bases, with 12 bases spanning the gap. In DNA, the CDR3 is TGTGCCAGCAGCCAACTTCTTGCCCTTTATGGCTACACCTTC. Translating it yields CASSQLLALYGYTF. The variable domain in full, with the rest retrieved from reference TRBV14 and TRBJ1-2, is EAGVTQFPSHSVIEKGQTVTLRCDPISGHDNLYWYRRVMGKEIKFLLHFVKESKQDESGMPNNRFLAERTGGTYSTLKVQPAELEDSGVYFCASSQLLALYGYTFGSGTRLTVV.

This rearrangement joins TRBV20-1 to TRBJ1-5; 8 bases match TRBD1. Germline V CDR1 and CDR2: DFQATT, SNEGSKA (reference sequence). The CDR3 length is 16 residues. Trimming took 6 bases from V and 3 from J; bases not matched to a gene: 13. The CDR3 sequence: CSAARTGTGINQPQHF. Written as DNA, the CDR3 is TGCAGTGCAGCCCGCACCGGGACAGGCATCAATCAGCCCCAGCATTTT.

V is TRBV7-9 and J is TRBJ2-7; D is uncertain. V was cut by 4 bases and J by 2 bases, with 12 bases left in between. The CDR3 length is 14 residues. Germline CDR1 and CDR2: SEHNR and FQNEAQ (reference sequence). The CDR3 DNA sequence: TGTGCCAGCAGCTCGTCCGACGGAACCTACGAGCAGTACTTC. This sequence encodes CASSSSDGTYEQYF.

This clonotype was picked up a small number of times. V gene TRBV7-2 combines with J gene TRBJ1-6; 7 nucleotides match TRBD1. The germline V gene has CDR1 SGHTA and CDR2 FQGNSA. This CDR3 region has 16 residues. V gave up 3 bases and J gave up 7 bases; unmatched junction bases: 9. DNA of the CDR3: TGTGCCAGCAGCTTTCCCGGCAGGGGGTTCAATTCACCCCTCCACTTT. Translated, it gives CASSFPGRGFNSPLHF.

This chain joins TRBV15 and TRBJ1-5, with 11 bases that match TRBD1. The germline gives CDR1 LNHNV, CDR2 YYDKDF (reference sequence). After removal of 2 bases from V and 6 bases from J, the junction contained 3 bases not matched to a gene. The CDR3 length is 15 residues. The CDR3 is CATSRRTGGGQPQHF. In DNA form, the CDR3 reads TGTGCCACCAGCAGACGGACAGGGGGCGGTCAGCCCCAGCATTTT.

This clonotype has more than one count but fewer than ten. CDR3 region: CASSVAGSNSPLHF. The CDR3 nucleotides are TGTGCCAGCAGCGTAGCGGGCAGCAACTCACCCCTCCACTTT. The rearrangement links TRBV9 to TRBJ1-6; no firm D call. Germline-derived CDR1 and CDR2 are SGDLS and YYNGEE. Trimming took 0 bases from V and 10 from J, leaving 11 bases between them. This CDR3 region has 14 residues. Full variable domain (remainder filled in from reference TRBV9 and TRBJ1-6): DSGVTQTPKHLITATGQRVTLRCSPRSGDLSVYWYQQSLDQGLQFLIQYYNGEERAKGNILERFSAQQFPDLHSELNLSSLELGDSALYFCASSVAGSNSPLHFGNGTRLTVT.

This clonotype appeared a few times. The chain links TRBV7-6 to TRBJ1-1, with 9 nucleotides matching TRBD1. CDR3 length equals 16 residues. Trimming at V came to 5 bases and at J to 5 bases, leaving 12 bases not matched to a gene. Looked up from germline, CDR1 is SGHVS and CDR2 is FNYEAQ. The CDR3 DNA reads TGTGCCAGCAGCGTAGAGGAACAGGGGGCAAGAACTGAAGCTTTCTTT. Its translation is CASSVEEQGARTEAFF.

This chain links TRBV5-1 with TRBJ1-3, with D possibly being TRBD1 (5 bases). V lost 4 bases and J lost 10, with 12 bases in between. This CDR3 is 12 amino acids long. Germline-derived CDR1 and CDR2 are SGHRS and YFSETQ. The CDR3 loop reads CASSPIGGTIYF. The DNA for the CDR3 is TGCGCCAGCAGCCCGATTGGGGGTACCATATATTTT.